What follows is one TCR beta chain and its context. What was amplified from RNA transcripts were TCR beta CDR3 regions. First-round RT-PCR targeting the TCR CDR3 was performed with the HTBI primer set. In TCRdb, the multiplex PCR reads were re-called with MiXCR into one record per CDR3 protein. The sample consists of about 740,000 distinct CDR3 sequences, 14% of them appearing once. V was clipped by 2 bases and J by 1 base, with 7 bases between them. Germline V gene sequence: CDR1 GTSNPN, CDR2 SVGIG (reference sequence). The CDR3 has 13 amino acids. These data come from a study of T cells in Graves' hyperthyroidism and ophthalmopathy.

The chain employs TRBV30 and TRBJ2-3; D unclear. The TCR originated in a woman aged 18 to 35 with Graves' hyperthyroidism. Sequencing was carried out using blood. CDR3 amino acids: CAWSLGRTDTQYF. CDR3 DNA: TGTGCCTGGAGTCTCGGACGCACAGATACGCAGTATTTT.